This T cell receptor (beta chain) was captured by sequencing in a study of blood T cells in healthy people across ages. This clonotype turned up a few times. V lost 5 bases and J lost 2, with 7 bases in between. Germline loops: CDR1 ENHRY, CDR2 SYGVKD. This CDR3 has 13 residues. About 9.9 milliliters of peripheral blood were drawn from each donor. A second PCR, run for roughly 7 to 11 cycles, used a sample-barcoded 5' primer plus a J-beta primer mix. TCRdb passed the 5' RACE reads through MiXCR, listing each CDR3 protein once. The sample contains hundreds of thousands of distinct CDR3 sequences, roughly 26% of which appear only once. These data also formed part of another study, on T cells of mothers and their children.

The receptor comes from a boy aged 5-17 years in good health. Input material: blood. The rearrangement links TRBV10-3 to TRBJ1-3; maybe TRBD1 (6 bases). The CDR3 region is CAISRTAGNTIYF. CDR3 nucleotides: TGTGCCATCAGTCGGACAGCTGGAAACACCATATATTTT.